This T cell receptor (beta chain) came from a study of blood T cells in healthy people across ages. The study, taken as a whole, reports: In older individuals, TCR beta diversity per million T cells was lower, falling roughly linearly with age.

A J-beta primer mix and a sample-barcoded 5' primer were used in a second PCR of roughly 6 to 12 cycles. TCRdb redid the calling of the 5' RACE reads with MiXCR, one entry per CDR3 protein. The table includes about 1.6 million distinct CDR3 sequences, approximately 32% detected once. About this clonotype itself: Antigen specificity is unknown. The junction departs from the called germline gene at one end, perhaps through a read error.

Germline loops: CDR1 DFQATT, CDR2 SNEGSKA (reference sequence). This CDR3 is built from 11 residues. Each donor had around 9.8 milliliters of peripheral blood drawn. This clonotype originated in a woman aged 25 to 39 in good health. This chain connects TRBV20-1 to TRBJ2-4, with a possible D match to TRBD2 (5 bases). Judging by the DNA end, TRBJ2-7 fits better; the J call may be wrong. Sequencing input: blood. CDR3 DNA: TGCAGTACTAGAGTCCTGACCGAGCAGTACTTC. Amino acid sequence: CSTRVLTEQYF.